The 14 T cell receptor beta chains listed next were all sequenced from one sample in a study of T cell responses to AZD1222 COVID-19 vaccine. Assay: immunoSEQ multiplex PCR; the TCRdb copy retains only in-frame clones and omits some. The sample holds roughly 140,000 clones, 90% to 95% seen once. The starting material was peripheral blood, obtained on day 0 of AZD1222 vaccination. The source is an adult in good health.

V and J are TRBV11-2 and TRBJ2-2; D perhaps matches TRBD1 (6 bases). There are 15 residues in the CDR3. Germline CDR1 reads SGHAT; CDR2 reads FQNNGV. Between the trimmed V and J ends, which lost 0 bases and 4 bases, there was a span of 9 bases. CDR3 residues: CASSLEAGATGELFF. The CDR3 region has the DNA TGTGCCAGCAGCTTAGAGGCAGGGGCCACCGGGGAGCTGTTTTTT.

The sample holds one count of this clone. V usage is TRBV4-2 and J usage is TRBJ1-2; 9 bases map to TRBD1. Looked up from germline, CDR1 is LGHNA and CDR2 is YNFKEQ. This CDR3 has 14 residues. Trimming at V came to 2 bases and at J to 4 bases, leaving 2 bases not matched to a gene. CDR3 coding DNA: TGTGCCAGCAGCCAACCGGGACAGGGCTATGGCTACACCTTC. Protein product: CASSQPGQGYGYTF.

As regards this clone: The sample contains more than one DNA sequence encoding this CDR3. The chain joins TRBV2 to TRBJ2-1, with D uncertain. V lost 3 bases, J lost 4 bases, and 1 base lay in between. The CDR3 length is 11 residues. Germline V gives CDR1 SNHLY, CDR2 FYNNEI. The CDR3 DNA follows: TGTGCCAGCAGTGATTACAATGAGCAGTTCTTC. It yields the protein CASSDYNEQFF.

Only one count was recorded for this clone. The chain links TRBV5-5 to TRBJ1-5, with no clear D. This CDR3 region has 13 residues. Germline assignment: CDR1 SGHKS and CDR2 YYEKEE (reference sequence). The ends were cut back, 4 bases at V and 7 bases at J, with 12 bases in the middle. The CDR3 nucleotides read TGTGCCAGCAGCCTCGGTCCGAAACAGCCCCAGCATTTT. This encodes CASSLGPKQPQHF.

The chain carries TRBV6-5 and TRBJ2-3, with no clear D. V gave up 5 bases and J gave up 4 bases, with 7 bases separating them. Germline CDR1 and CDR2: MNHEY and SVGAGI. This CDR3 has 12 amino acids. The CDR3 protein is CASSHYPDTQYF. CDR3 sequence (DNA): TGTGCCAGCAGTCATTATCCAGATACGCAGTATTTT.

V usage is TRBV18 and J usage is TRBJ1-4, with D hard to call. The CDR3 has 15 residues. The ends were cut back, 6 bases at V and 4 bases at J, with 15 bases in the middle. Germline CDR1 reads KGHSH; CDR2 reads LQKENI. The CDR3 reads CASSYPERLNEKLFF. The DNA for the CDR3 is TGTGCCAGCTCGTACCCGGAACGGCTTAATGAAAAACTGTTTTTT.

The rearrangement links TRBV9 to TRBJ1-2; 8 bases are shared with TRBD1. J was trimmed by 4 bases and V by 2 bases; bases with no gene match: 7. The CDR3 runs to 15 residues. From germline, CDR1 is SGDLS and CDR2 YYNGEE. This CDR3 reads CASSVAGGAGYGYTF. Written as DNA, the CDR3 is TGTGCCAGCAGCGTCGCAGGGGGCGCCGGCTATGGCTACACCTTC. The full variable domain, rest sourced from reference TRBV9 and TRBJ1-2, is DSGVTQTPKHLITATGQRVTLRCSPRSGDLSVYWYQQSLDQGLQFLIQYYNGEERAKGNILERFSAQQFPDLHSELNLSSLELGDSALYFCASSVAGGAGYGYTFGSGTRLTVV.

The rearrangement links TRBV6-6 to TRBJ1-4; no clear D. Germline V gives CDR1 MNHNY, CDR2 SVGAGI (reference sequence). This CDR3 comprises 15 residues. V was clipped by 0 bases and J by 9 bases, with 14 bases between them. CDR3 DNA: TGTGCCAGCAGTTACTCGGGAACCGGGAATCAAAAACTGTTTTTT. Encoded protein: CASSYSGTGNQKLFF.

This sequence joins TRBV7-2 and TRBJ1-2; 7 bases line up with TRBD1. Germline V gene data show CDR1 as SGHTA and CDR2 as FQGNSA. The V and J ends lost 7 bases and 7 bases, in that order; junction bases with no gene match: 12. The CDR3 sequence is 14 residues long. The CDR3 spells CASTLIRGGSGYTF. The CDR3 DNA is TGTGCCAGCACCCTTATCAGGGGGGGGTCTGGCTACACCTTC. Variable domain in full (rest from reference TRBV7-2 and TRBJ1-2): GAGVSQSPSNKVTEKGKDVELRCDPISGHTALYWYRQSLGQGLEFLIYFQGNSAPDKSGLPSDRFSAERTGGSVSTLTIQRTQQEDSAVYLCASTLIRGGSGYTFGSGTRLTVV.

The rearrangement uses TRBV5-5 and TRBJ1-1; 8 nucleotides agree with TRBD1. This CDR3 contains 15 residues. V was pared by 1 base and J by 4 bases, with 6 bases of the junction left unmatched. CDR1 is SGHKS, CDR2 YYEKEE, per germline (reference sequence). The CDR3 reads CASSLLTGAGTEAFF. In DNA, the CDR3 is TGTGCCAGCAGCTTGTTGACAGGGGCGGGCACTGAAGCTTTCTTT.

This sequence joins TRBV7-9 and TRBJ1-4; no definite D call. Deletions cut 3 bases from V and 3 bases from J, with 8 bases between. The CDR3 has 14 amino acids. Germline CDR1 SEHNR, CDR2 FQNEAQ (reference sequence). The CDR3 sequence: CASSFRGPNEKLFF. CDR3 DNA: TGTGCCAGCAGCTTCAGAGGTCCTAATGAAAAACTGTTTTTT. Full variable domain (remainder filled in from reference TRBV7-9 and TRBJ1-4): DTGVSQNPRHKITKRGQNVTFRCDPISEHNRLYWYRQTLGQGPEFLTYFQNEAQLEKSRLLSDRFSAERPKGSFSTLEIQRTEQGDSAMYLCASSFRGPNEKLFFGSGTQLSVL.

In the case of this clone: One junction end disagrees with the germline gene, perhaps due to a read error. CDR3 residues: CASSARGSSGNQDF. The CDR3 bases are TGTGCCAGCAGTGCAAGAGGGTCCTCGGGTAACCAGGACTTC. The V and J genes are TRBV2 and TRBJ2-7; perhaps TRBD2 as D (5 bases). The germline CDR1 and CDR2 sequences are SNHLY and FYNNEI. CDR3 length: 14 amino acids.

This clone was counted a single time. CDR3 region: CASSFLHPDSPLHF. The CDR3 DNA reads TGTGCCAGCAGCTTCTTGCACCCAGATTCACCCCTCCACTTT. The chain carries TRBV7-8 and TRBJ1-6; D remains unclear. The germline V gene has CDR1 SGHVS and CDR2 FQNEAQ. V lost 3 bases and J 8 bases, leaving 11 bases between the germline ends. The CDR3 runs 14 residues.

J is TRBJ1-6 and V is TRBV10-3, with D possibly matching TRBD1 (6 bases). The CDR3 totals 13 residues. Trimming took 5 bases from V and 7 from J, leaving 9 bases between them. Germline CDR1 is ENHRY and CDR2 is SYGVKD. This CDR3 is CAISTDSNSPLHF. CDR3 bases: TGTGCCATCAGTACGGACAGCAATTCACCCCTCCACTTT.